This TCR beta chain comes out of a study of radiation and T cells in renal cell carcinoma. The CDR3 has 14 residues. V was pared by 0 bases and J by 1 base, with 7 bases between. Germline V gene sequence: CDR1 SGHRS, CDR2 YFSETQ. As to time point: blood 2 weeks post-SBRT. Treatment described: 15 Gy SBRT to primary tumor, nephrectomy 4 weeks later. Blood was sampled at baseline, 2 weeks and 4 weeks after SBRT. The patient's renal cell carcinoma had clear cell pathology. TCRdb's table, derived via immunoSEQ multiplex PCR, lists solely in-frame clones and lacks some. Among 20,000 to 30,000 clones, 65% to 85% were seen once, and the ten largest hold under 40%.

Sequenced here: blood, sampled from a patient whose treatment included radiotherapy and nephrectomy. The TCR comes from a man aged 60-69 years with renal cell carcinoma. J is TRBJ2-5 and V is TRBV5-1; unclear D gene. The CDR3 sequence is CASSLGVIQETQYF. CDR3 DNA sequence: TGCGCCAGCAGCTTGGGGGTCATCCAAGAGACCCAGTACTTC.